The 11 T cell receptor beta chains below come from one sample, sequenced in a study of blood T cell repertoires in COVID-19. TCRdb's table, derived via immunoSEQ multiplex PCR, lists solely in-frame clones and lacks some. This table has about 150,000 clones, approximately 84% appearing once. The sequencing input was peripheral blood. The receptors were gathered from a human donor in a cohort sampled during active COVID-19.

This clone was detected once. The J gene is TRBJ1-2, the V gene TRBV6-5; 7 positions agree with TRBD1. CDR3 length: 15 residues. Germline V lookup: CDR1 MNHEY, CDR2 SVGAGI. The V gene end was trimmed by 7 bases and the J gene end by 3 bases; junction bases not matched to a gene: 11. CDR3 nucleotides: TGTGCCAGCAACCCCAAGACAGGGAGCGACTATGGCTACACCTTC. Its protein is CASNPKTGSDYGYTF.

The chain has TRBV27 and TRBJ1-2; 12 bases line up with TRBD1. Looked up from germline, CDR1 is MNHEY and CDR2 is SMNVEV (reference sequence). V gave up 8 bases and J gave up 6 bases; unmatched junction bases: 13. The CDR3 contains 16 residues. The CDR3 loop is CASSDPGTGGRNGYTF. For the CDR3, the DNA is TGTGCCAGCTCCGATCCCGGGACAGGGGGCAGGAATGGCTACACCTTC.

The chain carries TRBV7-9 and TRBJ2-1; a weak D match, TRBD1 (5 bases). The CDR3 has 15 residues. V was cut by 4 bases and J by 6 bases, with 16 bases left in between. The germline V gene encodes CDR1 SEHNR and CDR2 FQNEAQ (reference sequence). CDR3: CASSSLAARGNEQFF. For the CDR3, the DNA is TGTGCCAGCAGCTCATTAGCCGCTAGGGGCAATGAGCAGTTCTTC.

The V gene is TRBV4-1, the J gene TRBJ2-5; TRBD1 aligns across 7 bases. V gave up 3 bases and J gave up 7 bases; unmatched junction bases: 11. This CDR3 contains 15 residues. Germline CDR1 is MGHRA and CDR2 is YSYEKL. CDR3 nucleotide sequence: TGCGCCAGCAGCCAGGTCGACAGGGCCGGACCGACCCAGTACTTC. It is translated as CASSQVDRAGPTQYF.

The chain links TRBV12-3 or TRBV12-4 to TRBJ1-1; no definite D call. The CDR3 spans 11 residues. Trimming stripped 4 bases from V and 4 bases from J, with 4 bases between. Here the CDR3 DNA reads TGTGCCAGCAGTTCTCCCACTGAAGCTTTCTTT. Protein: CASSSPTEAFF.

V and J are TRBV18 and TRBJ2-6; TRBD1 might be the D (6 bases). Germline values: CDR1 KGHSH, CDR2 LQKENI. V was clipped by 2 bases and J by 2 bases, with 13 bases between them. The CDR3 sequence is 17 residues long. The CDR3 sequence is CASSPGPGVAGANVLTF. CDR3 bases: TGTGCCAGCTCACCAGGACCAGGGGTCGCTGGGGCCAACGTCCTGACTTTC.

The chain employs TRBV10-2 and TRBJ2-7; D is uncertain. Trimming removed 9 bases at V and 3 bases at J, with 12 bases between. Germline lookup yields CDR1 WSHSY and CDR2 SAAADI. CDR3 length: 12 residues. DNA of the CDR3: TGCGCCAGTGCTCGCGCCGACTACGAGCAGTACGTC. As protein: CASARADYEQYV.

CDR3 DNA sequence: TGTGCCAGCAGTTACCATACAGGGGGGGGGCTTGAGCAGTTCTTC. Amino acids: CASSYHTGGGLEQFF. J is TRBJ2-1 and V is TRBV6-5, with D maybe TRBD1 (8 bases). V was cut by 2 bases and J by 9 bases, with 17 bases left in between. Germline assignment: CDR1 MNHEY and CDR2 SVGAGI. The CDR3 is 15 residues long.

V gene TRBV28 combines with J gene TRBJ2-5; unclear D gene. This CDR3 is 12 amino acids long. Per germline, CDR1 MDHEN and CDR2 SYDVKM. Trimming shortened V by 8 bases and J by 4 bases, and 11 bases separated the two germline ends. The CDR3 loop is CASLRLPETQYF. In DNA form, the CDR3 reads TGTGCCAGCCTCCGACTCCCAGAGACCCAGTACTTC.

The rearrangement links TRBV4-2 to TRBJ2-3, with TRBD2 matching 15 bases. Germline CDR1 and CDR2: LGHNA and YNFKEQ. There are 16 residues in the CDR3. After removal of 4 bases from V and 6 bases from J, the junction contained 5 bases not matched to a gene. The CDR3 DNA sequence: TGTGCCAGCAGCCGGACTAGCGGGAGGGCAGGGGATACGCAGTATTTT. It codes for CASSRTSGRAGDTQYF.

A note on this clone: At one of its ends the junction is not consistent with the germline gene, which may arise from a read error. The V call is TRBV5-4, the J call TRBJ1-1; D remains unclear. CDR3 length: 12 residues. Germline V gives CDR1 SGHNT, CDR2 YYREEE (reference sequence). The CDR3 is CASSGAPGTEIF. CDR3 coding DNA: TGTGCCAGCAGCGGAGCACCGGGAACAGAAATCTTT.